This record concerns one TCR beta chain sequence. The data originate from a study of blood T cell repertoires in COVID-19. At the level of the study: From the United States, Italy and Spain came samples of acute and convalescent COVID-19.

The protocol was immunoSEQ multiplex PCR, while the TCRdb copy is restricted to in-frame clones and leaves out a portion. The sample consists of about 240,000 clones, around four fifths of them appearing once. J was trimmed by 2 bases and V by 0 bases; bases with no gene match: 4. The CDR3 contains 16 residues. The germline V gene has CDR1 SGHRS and CDR2 YFSETQ. The chain couples TRBV5-1 to TRBJ2-7; 11 nucleotides match TRBD2. The sample consisted of peripheral blood. The clonotype was recovered from a woman between 55 and 75 years old with active or convalescent COVID-19. CDR3 amino acids: CASSLAETSGTYEQYF. CDR3 nucleotide sequence: TGCGCCAGCAGCTTGGCCGAGACTAGCGGGACCTACGAGCAGTACTTC.